This TCR beta chain was found in a study of T cell changes during pregnancy in multiple sclerosis (dated by TCRdb to the late 2010s). For the wider study: The study examined how the T cell repertoire changed over the course of pregnancy in women with multiple sclerosis.

Library preparation used the immunoSEQ multiplex PCR assay. This is the immuneACCESS table as TCRdb keeps it, with only in-frame sequences that have V and J called. A part of the clones is gone; compared with another copy, unresolved V genes explain less than half, and the rest is unexplained. This sample has fewer than 80,000 clones in its table, and roughly nine tenths of those were observed once. The top ten constitute roughly 1% of the sample. About this clone itself: The specificity of this receptor is unknown. No quality values exist for individual bases; no much larger clone is one base distant.

The V end gives up 4 bases and the J end 1 base, leaving 1 base in the junction not matched to a gene. The CDR3 contains 13 residues, cysteine and phenylalanine counted. This entry keeps only the CDR3 DNA: 39 bases, framed from base 1. CDR1 and CDR2 (SGHNT, YYREEE) derive from the germline V gene (reference sequence). The receptor's source is a female donor in good health, enrolled as a control in a pregnancy study. The rearrangement combines TRBV5-4 with TRBJ1-1; 7 bases in the middle match TRBD1. The source was peripheral blood, collected in the first trimester of pregnancy. The nucleotides read TGTGCCAGCAGCGCAGGGGGGAACACTGAAGCTTTCTTT. Its translation is CASSAGGNTEAFF. The full variable domain, completed from the reference TRBV5-4 and TRBJ1-1 proteins outside the CDR3, reads ETGVTQSPTHLIKTRGQQVTLRCSSQSGHNTVSWYQQALGQGPQFIFQYYREEENGRGNFPPRFSGLQFPNYSSELNVNALELDDSALYLCASSAGGNTEAFFGQGTRLTVV.